Listed here are 22 T cell receptor beta chains from one sample, sequenced in a study of blood T cell repertoires in COVID-19. TCRdb's table, derived via immunoSEQ multiplex PCR, lists solely in-frame clones and lacks some. The sample includes roughly 72,000 clones, 85% to 90% of them seen just once. Input material: peripheral blood. These receptors were obtained from a human donor in a cohort sampled during active COVID-19.

The CDR3 coding sequence is TGTGCCAGCAGTTTAAACAGGGACCGTTCCTCTGGAAACACCATATATTTT. This codes for CASSLNRDRSSGNTIYF. The chain has TRBV28 and TRBJ1-3; perhaps TRBD1 as D (6 bases). The length of the CDR3 is 17 residues. CDR1 is MDHEN, CDR2 SYDVKM, per germline. V shed 2 bases and J shed 0 bases, with 14 bases lying between them.

The chain combines TRBV3-1 (or the pseudogene TRBV3-2) with TRBJ2-1; weak D call: TRBD2 (6 bases). There are 15 residues in the CDR3. Germline CDR1 LGHDT, CDR2 YNNKEL (reference sequence). Trimming removed 2 bases from V and 7 bases from J, with 15 bases in between. The CDR3 sequence is CASSQSPGRMNEQFF. CDR3 bases: TGTGCCAGCAGCCAAAGTCCCGGGAGAATGAATGAGCAGTTCTTC.

This sequence joins TRBV19 and TRBJ1-1; 9 nucleotides match TRBD1. Germline V CDR1 and CDR2: LNHDA, SQIVND (reference sequence). This CDR3 is 15 amino acids long. Trimming cost V 5 bases and J 3 bases; bases outside gene matches: 7. The CDR3 is CASSPRGDRDTEAFF. Here the CDR3 DNA reads TGTGCCAGTAGTCCTCGGGGGGACAGGGACACTGAAGCTTTCTTT.

V and J are TRBV4-1 and TRBJ1-1, with D uncertain. Germline CDR1 and CDR2: MGHRA and YSYEKL. This CDR3 is 18 amino acids long. Trimming removed 0 bases from V and 0 bases from J, with 17 bases in between. Written as DNA, the CDR3 is TGCGCCAGCAGCCAAGACCCTGGACTTACGCCGTTGAACACTGAAGCTTTCTTT. The encoded protein is CASSQDPGLTPLNTEAFF.

The chain combines TRBV6-2 or TRBV6-3 with TRBJ2-7; 9 bases line up with TRBD2. Germline loops: CDR1 MNHEY, CDR2 SVGEGT. V trimming: 2 bases; J trimming: 3 bases; junction bases outside the gene matches: 11. The CDR3 consists of 17 residues. The CDR3 spells CASSYRPIAGESYEQYF. The CDR3 nucleotides read TGTGCCAGCAGTTACCGCCCGATAGCGGGGGAGAGCTACGAGCAGTACTTC.

The chain employs TRBV6-6 and TRBJ1-5, with 10 bases matching TRBD1. CDR1 is MNHNY and CDR2 is SVGAGI in the germline V gene (reference sequence). The CDR3 is made up of 15 amino acids. V trimming: 4 bases; J trimming: 0 bases; junction bases outside the gene matches: 0. CDR3 DNA sequence: TGTGCCAGCAGTTGGGACAGGGGTAGCAATCAGCCCCAGCATTTT. Translation: CASSWDRGSNQPQHF.

This chain joins TRBV6-6 and TRBJ1-5; weak D call: TRBD1 (5 bases). From germline, CDR1 is MNHNY and CDR2 SVGAGI (reference sequence). The CDR3 loop spans 14 amino acids. Trimming cost V 4 bases and J 3 bases, with 10 bases left between them. The CDR3 protein is CASSSTAFNQPQHF. CDR3 DNA sequence: TGTGCCAGCAGTTCGACAGCTTTCAATCAGCCCCAGCATTTT.

The CDR3 DNA follows: TGTGCTAGTGGTCTGGGGTGGCAGCTAGAAGAGACCCAGTACTTC. Protein sequence: CASGLGWQLEETQYF. The chain has TRBV12-5 and TRBJ2-5; no firm D call. CDR3 length: 15 residues. With 5 bases removed from V and 3 bases from J, the gap between germline ends came to 16 bases. In germline, CDR1 is LGHNT, CDR2 FRNRAP.

The chain links TRBV5-1 to TRBJ2-3, with TRBD1 matching 8 bases. The CDR3 runs to 16 residues. From germline, CDR1 is SGHRS and CDR2 YFSETQ. V was pared by 1 base and J by 6 bases, with 10 bases of the junction left unmatched. The CDR3 protein is CASSLSDQGALDTQYF. In DNA, the CDR3 is TGCGCCAGCAGCTTGTCGGATCAGGGGGCATTGGATACGCAGTATTTT.

The gene calls are TRBV20-1 and TRBJ1-1, with 7 bases lining up with TRBD1. This CDR3 is built from 11 residues. The ends lost 6 bases at V and 4 bases at J; junction bases unmatched: 2. The germline CDR1 and CDR2 sequences are DFQATT and SNEGSKA (reference sequence). In nucleotides, the CDR3 is TGCAGTGCGAGGGGGCCCACTGAAGCTTTCTTT. Translated, it gives CSARGPTEAFF.

This rearrangement joins TRBV3-1 (or the pseudogene TRBV3-2) to TRBJ2-5; 7 positions agree with TRBD1. J lost 4 bases, V lost 4 bases, and 12 bases had no gene match. The CDR3 consists of 16 residues. Germline V gene lookup returns CDR1 LGHDT and CDR2 YNNKEL (reference sequence). The CDR3 DNA reads TGTGCCAGCAGCCCCCACGGGACAGCTATGGGAGAGACCCAGTACTTC. The encoded protein is CASSPHGTAMGETQYF.

Only a few counts were recorded for this clone. This sequence joins TRBV7-2 and TRBJ1-5; D gene unclear. CDR1 and CDR2 (germline): SGHTA, FQGNSA. There are 14 residues in the CDR3. Trimming took off 6 bases at V and 2 bases at J, with 11 bases between the two ends. The CDR3 coding sequence is TGTGCCAGCAGTTCTGGGAGTGGCAATCAGCCCCAGCATTTT. This sequence encodes CASSSGSGNQPQHF.

This clone was picked up one time. The chain combines TRBV11-2 with TRBJ2-3; 10 positions match TRBD2. With 4 bases clipped from V and 2 bases from J, the junction kept 6 bases outside the gene matches. In germline, CDR1 is SGHAT, CDR2 FQNNGV. The CDR3 length is 16 residues. The CDR3 reads CASSYSAGGSTDTQYF. CDR3 sequence (DNA): TGTGCCAGCAGCTATTCAGCGGGGGGGTCCACAGATACGCAGTATTTT.

The rearrangement joins TRBV28 to TRBJ2-4; D is unclear. V shed 1 base and J shed 0 bases, with 10 bases lying between them. The germline CDR1 and CDR2 sequences are MDHEN and SYDVKM. The CDR3 is 16 residues long. The CDR3 DNA reads as TGTGCCAGCAGTTTATCGACGGGTTTAGCCAAAAACATTCAGTACTTC. It is translated as CASSLSTGLAKNIQYF.

This clone has only a few counts. The rearrangement joins TRBV25-1 to TRBJ1-2; TRBD1 might be the D (5 bases). CDR1 is MGHDK, CDR2 SYGVNS, per germline. The CDR3 spans 14 residues. The ends were cut back, 4 bases at V and 2 bases at J, with 11 bases in the middle. The DNA of the CDR3 is TGTGCCAGCAGTGGGGGACTGAAGAACTATGGCTACACCTTC. It encodes CASSGGLKNYGYTF.

The chain carries TRBV24-1 and TRBJ2-5, with D perhaps TRBD1 (5 bases). V was clipped by 5 bases and J by 4 bases, with 7 bases between them. CDR1 and CDR2 from the germline V gene are KGHDR and SFDVKD. The CDR3 sequence is 12 residues long. Here the CDR3 DNA reads TGTGCCACCAGTGGGCAGGGAGAGACCCAGTACTTC. Translating gives CATSGQGETQYF.

The gene calls are TRBV21-1 and TRBJ1-6; TRBD1 is the table's D call and was not checked against the DNA. TRBV21-1 is described as a pseudogene. The CDR3 is 18 residues long. CDR3: CASSSIHGVPGVESPLHF. The CDR3 DNA is TGTGCCAGCAGCTCAATCCATGGGGTACCAGGGGTAGAATCACCCCTCCACTTT.

This clone was seen just once. This chain connects TRBV9 to TRBJ2-3; TRBD1 matches 10 bases. This CDR3 comprises 15 residues. Germline V gene lookup returns CDR1 SGDLS and CDR2 YYNGEE. After removal of 4 bases from V and 5 bases from J, the junction contained 7 bases not matched to a gene. The CDR3 DNA reads TGTGCCAGCAGCCCCCGGGACAGGGGTATAGATACGCAGTATTTT. This translates into CASSPRDRGIDTQYF.

This clone was seen many times. The chain is built from TRBV27 and TRBJ2-7, with unresolved D. Trimming cost V 6 bases and J 2 bases, with 17 bases left between them. This CDR3 is built from 15 residues. Germline loops: CDR1 MNHEY, CDR2 SMNVEV (reference sequence). The CDR3 is CASRMTPAVTYEQYF. CDR3 sequence (DNA): TGTGCCAGCAGGATGACTCCTGCCGTTACCTACGAGCAGTACTTC.

The chain couples TRBV6-4 to TRBJ2-7; the match to TRBD1 covers 7 bases. With V trimmed by 0 bases and J by 3 bases, 14 bases remained unmatched. The CDR3 has 18 residues. Germline V gene lookup returns CDR1 MRHNA and CDR2 SNTAGT. This CDR3 reads CASSDSNTRDRQVYEQYF. CDR3 coding DNA: TGTGCCAGCAGTGACTCGAATACCCGGGACAGACAAGTCTACGAGCAGTACTTC.

J is TRBJ2-7 and V is TRBV24-1; 9 bases are a match to TRBD2. V lost 7 bases to trimming and J lost 2 bases; unmatched junction nucleotides: 11. Germline CDR1 reads KGHDR; CDR2 reads SFDVKD. The CDR3 covers 16 residues. The CDR3 nucleotides are TGTGCCACCAGCGCCCGGGGCGGGAGGGCCCCCTACGAGCAGTACTTC. Amino acid sequence: CATSARGGRAPYEQYF.

The chain has TRBV25-1 and TRBJ2-5, with 7 nucleotides matching TRBD2. This CDR3 contains 12 residues. The germline V gene has CDR1 MGHDK and CDR2 SYGVNS. With 9 bases clipped from V and 1 base from J, the junction kept 2 bases outside the gene matches. The CDR3 is CASSSGQETQYF. CDR3 sequence (DNA): TGTGCCAGTTCTAGCGGCCAAGAGACCCAGTACTTC.